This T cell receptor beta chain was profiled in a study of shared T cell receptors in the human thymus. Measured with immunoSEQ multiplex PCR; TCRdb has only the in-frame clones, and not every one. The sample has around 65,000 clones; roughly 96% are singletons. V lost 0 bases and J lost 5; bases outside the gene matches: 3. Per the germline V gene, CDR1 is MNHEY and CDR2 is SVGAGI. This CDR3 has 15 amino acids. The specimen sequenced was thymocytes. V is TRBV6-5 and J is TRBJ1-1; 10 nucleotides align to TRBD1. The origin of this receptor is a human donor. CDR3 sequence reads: CASSYSGQGKTEAFF. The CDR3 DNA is TGTGCCAGCAGTTACTCGGGACAGGGGAAGACTGAAGCTTTCTTT.